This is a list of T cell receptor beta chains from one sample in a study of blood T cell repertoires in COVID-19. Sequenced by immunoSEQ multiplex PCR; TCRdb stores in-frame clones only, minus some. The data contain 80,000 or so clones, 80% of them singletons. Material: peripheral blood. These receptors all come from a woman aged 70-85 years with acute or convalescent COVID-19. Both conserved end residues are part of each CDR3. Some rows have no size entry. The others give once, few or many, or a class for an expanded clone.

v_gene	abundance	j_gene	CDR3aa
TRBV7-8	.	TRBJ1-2	CASSLSGQGNYGYTF
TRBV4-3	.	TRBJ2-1	CASSQGGVAYNEQFF
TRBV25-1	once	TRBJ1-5	CASSEGVDRGQPQHF
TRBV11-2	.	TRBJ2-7	CASSLDLWEPYEQYF
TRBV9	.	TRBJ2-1	CASSARAAGGPGEQFF
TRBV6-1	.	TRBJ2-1	CASSEVGRFFGNEQFF
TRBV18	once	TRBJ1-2	CASDPGTGPNYGYTF
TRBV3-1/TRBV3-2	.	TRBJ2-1	CASSPPSGGDNEQFF
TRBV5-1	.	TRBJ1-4	CASSLERGANEKLFF
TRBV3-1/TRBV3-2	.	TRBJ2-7	CASSHPGGTSGGRGSYEQYF
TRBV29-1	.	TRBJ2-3	CSAQGLITDTQYF
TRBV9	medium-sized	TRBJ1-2	CASSVDLSQRILGYTF
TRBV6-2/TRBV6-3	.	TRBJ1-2	CASSSSIRDRGRLAYGYTF
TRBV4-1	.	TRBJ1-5	CASSPSGGPHQPQHF
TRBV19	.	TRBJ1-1	CASRREGKMTEAFF